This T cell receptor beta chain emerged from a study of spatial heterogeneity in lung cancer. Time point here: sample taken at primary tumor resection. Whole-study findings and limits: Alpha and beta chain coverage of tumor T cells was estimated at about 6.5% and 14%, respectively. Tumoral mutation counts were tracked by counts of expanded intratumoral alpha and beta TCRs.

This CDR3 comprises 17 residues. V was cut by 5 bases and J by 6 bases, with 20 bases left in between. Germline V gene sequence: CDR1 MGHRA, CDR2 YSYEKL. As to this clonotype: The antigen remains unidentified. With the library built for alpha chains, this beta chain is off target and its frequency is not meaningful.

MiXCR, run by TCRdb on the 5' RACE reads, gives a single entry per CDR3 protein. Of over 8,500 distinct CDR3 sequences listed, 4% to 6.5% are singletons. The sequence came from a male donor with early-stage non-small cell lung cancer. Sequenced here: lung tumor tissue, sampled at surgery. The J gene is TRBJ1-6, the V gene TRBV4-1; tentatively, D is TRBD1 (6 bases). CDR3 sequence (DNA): TGCGCCAGCAGCTCCCCCGGGGGCAGGGCCTTTAATTCACCCCTCCACTTT. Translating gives CASSSPGGRAFNSPLHF.